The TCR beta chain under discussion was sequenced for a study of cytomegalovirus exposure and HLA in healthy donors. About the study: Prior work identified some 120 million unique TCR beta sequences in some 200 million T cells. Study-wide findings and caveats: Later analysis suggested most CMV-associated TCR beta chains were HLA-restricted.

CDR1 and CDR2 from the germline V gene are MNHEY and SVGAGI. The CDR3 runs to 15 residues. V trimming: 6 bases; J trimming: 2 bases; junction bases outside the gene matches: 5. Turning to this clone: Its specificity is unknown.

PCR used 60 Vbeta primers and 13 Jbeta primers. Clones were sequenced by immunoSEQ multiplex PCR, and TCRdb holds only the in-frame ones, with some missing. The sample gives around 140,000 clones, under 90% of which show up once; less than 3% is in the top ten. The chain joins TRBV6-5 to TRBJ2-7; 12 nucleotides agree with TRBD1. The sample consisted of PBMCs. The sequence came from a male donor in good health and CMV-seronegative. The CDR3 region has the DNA TGTGCCAGCAGAGCCGGGACAGGGGGCGCCTACGAGCAGTACTTC. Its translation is CASRAGTGGAYEQYF.